The clone carrying this T cell receptor beta chain was recorded a few times. This entry belongs to a study of Ad26.COV2.S vaccination and SARS-CoV-2 variants. The repertoire was sequenced with immunoSEQ multiplex PCR; TCRdb's copy has only in-frame clones and lacks some. This sample has more than 150,000 clones, with around 88% found just once. The sequencing used peripheral blood, collected after recovery from COVID-19. This clonotype originated in a human donor who had recovered from COVID-19.

The CDR3 DNA is TGTGCCAGTAGTTCGGACAGGAGGGGGTATGGCTACACCTTC. This encodes CASSSDRRGYGYTF. This chain connects TRBV19 to TRBJ1-2, with 7 positions matching TRBD1. The germline V gene has CDR1 LNHDA and CDR2 SQIVND (reference sequence). J gave up 5 bases and V 5 bases, and 8 bases lay outside the gene matches. The CDR3 extends over 14 amino acids.